These 8 T cell receptor beta chains were all obtained from the same sample, sequenced in a study of identical twins. TCRdb recomputed calls from the 5' RACE reads with MiXCR, one row per CDR3 protein. The sample records roughly 690,000 distinct CDR3 sequences, around 5.7% being singletons. Source material: naive T cells sorted from blood. These receptors all come from a man aged 18-30 years in good health.

The V and J genes are TRBV6-2 or TRBV6-3 and TRBJ2-2, with D perhaps matching TRBD2 (5 bases). Trimming stripped 2 bases from V and 5 bases from J, with 9 bases between. Germline V lookup: CDR1 MNHEY, CDR2 SVGEGT. This CDR3 contains 14 residues. CDR3 residues: CASSYRTGTGELFF. Here the CDR3 DNA reads TGTGCCAGCAGTTACAGGACTGGGACCGGGGAGCTGTTTTTT.

The sample holds many counts of this clonotype. V and J are TRBV12-3 or TRBV12-4 and TRBJ2-7; 7 nucleotides agree with TRBD2. The CDR3 contains 12 residues. Unmatched junction bases numbered 3, after V lost 5 bases and J lost 5 bases. The CDR3 region is CASSGGTNEQYF. The CDR3 DNA follows: TGTGCCAGCAGTGGAGGGACTAACGAGCAGTACTTC.

At least ten counts were recorded for this clonotype. The chain uses TRBV9 and TRBJ2-3; tentatively, D is TRBD2 (5 bases). The germline gives CDR1 SGDLS, CDR2 YYNGEE. V gave up 0 bases and J gave up 4 bases, with 12 bases separating them. This CDR3 is 15 amino acids long. The CDR3 DNA reads as TGTGCCAGCAGCGTAGGTGGGAGAGGGTCAGATACGCAGTATTTT. Residues: CASSVGGRGSDTQYF.

This clonotype was detected ten times or more. This chain links TRBV6-5 with TRBJ2-3; 9 bases are a match to TRBD2. The ends lost 5 bases at V and 1 base at J; junction bases unmatched: 13. Germline V gene lookup returns CDR1 MNHEY and CDR2 SVGAGI. There are 18 residues in the CDR3. The CDR3 coding sequence is TGTGCCAGCAGTCACCCGGCGGGAGGGTCGTCGGGCACAGATACGCAGTATTTT. This translates into CASSHPAGGSSGTDTQYF.

This clonotype was seen only a few times. This sequence joins TRBV30 and TRBJ1-2; D possibly corresponds to TRBD1 (5 bases). The CDR3 totals 16 residues. Germline values: CDR1 GTSNPN, CDR2 SVGIG (reference sequence). The V end lost 2 bases, the J end lost 4 bases, and 20 bases lay between the germline ends. The CDR3 DNA is TGTGCCTGGAGTCAGCATTCGGTAGGGACTGGCTATGGCTACACCTTC. Protein: CAWSQHSVGTGYGYTF. Filled out from reference TRBV30 and TRBJ1-2, the complete variable domain reads SQTIHQWPATLVQPVGSPLSLECTVEGTSNPNLYWYRQAAGRGLQLLFYSVGIGQISSEVPQNLSASRPQDRQFILSSKKLLLSDSGFYLCAWSQHSVGTGYGYTFGSGTRLTVV.

This clonotype occurred many times. This sequence joins TRBV4-3 and TRBJ1-3; 8 bases map to TRBD1. CDR1 is LGHNA, CDR2 YSLEER, per germline. V was clipped by 1 base and J by 2 bases; unmatched bases: 4. The CDR3 runs to 16 residues. CDR3 nucleotide sequence: TGCGCCAGCAGCCAAGCGGGCAGGGGGCCTGGAAACACCATATATTTT. It is translated as CASSQAGRGPGNTIYF.

J is TRBJ2-3 and V is TRBV4-3; D gene unclear. CDR3 length equals 17 residues. V was cut by 7 bases and J by 3 bases, with 23 bases left in between. CDR1 LGHNA and CDR2 YSLEER come from the germline V gene. CDR3 region: CASIPNLTGTSTDTQYF. CDR3 coding DNA: TGCGCCAGCATCCCAAATCTAACGGGCACCTCTACAGATACGCAGTATTTT.

The V call is TRBV19, the J call TRBJ1-1; D is undetermined. V was clipped by 6 bases and J by 0 bases, with 11 bases between them. From germline, CDR1 is LNHDA and CDR2 SQIVND (reference sequence). CDR3 length equals 14 residues. CDR3 nucleotide sequence: TGTGCCAGTAGAAGAAAGATTTTGAACACTGAAGCTTTCTTT. Its translation: CASRRKILNTEAFF. Combining the CDR3 with reference TRBV19 and TRBJ1-1 gives the whole variable domain DGGITQSPKYLFRKEGQNVTLSCEQNLNHDAMYWYRQDPGQGLRLIYYSQIVNDFQKGDIAEGYSVSREKKESFPLTVTSAQKNPTAFYLCASRRKILNTEAFFGQGTRLTVV.